These T cell receptor beta chains were read from a single sample in a study of identical twins. Each CDR3 protein is one row after TCRdb ran MiXCR on the 5' RACE reads. The sample consists of 500,000 to 600,000 distinct CDR3 sequences, about 20% of them appearing once. The sample also formed part of further work on T cells expressing NK-cell markers.

The sequenced sample was CD4+ T cells sorted from blood. The source of these receptors is a woman between 18 and 29 years old in good health. The CDR3 runs from the conserved cysteine through the conserved F or W. D genes are given only for firm matches. Some rows mark clone size as missing; the rest say once, few, many or name a class of expanded clone.

J | D | length | V | size | DNA | CDR3
TRBJ2-1 | TRBD2 | 18 | TRBV5-6 | . | TGTGCCAGCAGCCCCGGACGGCGGGGGAGCCCCCTTAACAATGAGCAGTTCTTC | CASSPGRRGSPLNNEQFF
TRBJ1-1 | TRBD1 | 15 | TRBV10-1 | . | TGCGCCAGCAGTGATCCAGGGACAGGGTTGACTGAAGCTTTCTTT | CASSDPGTGLTEAFF
TRBJ2-7 | TRBD2 | 14 | TRBV7-2 | . | TGTGCCAGCAGCTCCAGGACTAGCGGGAACGAGCAGTACTTC | CASSSRTSGNEQYF
TRBJ1-2 | . | 14 | TRBV6-1 | . | TGTGCCAGCAGCCCCGACAAGCCGGGCTATGGCTACACCTTC | CASSPDKPGYGYTF
TRBJ1-2 | . | 14 | TRBV6-5 | . | TGTGCCAGCAGTTCCTCGGGGGGGGATGATGGCTACACCTTC | CASSSSGGDDGYTF
TRBJ2-3 | TRBD2 | 15 | TRBV12-3/TRBV12-4 | few | TGTGCCAGCAGTGGGCTGGGACTAGCGGCCGATACGCAGTATTTT | CASSGLGLAADTQYF
TRBJ2-4 | TRBD1 | 18 | TRBV5-1 | few | TGCGCCAGCAGCCACACCCGGACAGGGAGAGAAACCAAAAACATTCAGTACTTC | CASSHTRTGRETKNIQYF
TRBJ2-7 | . | 13 | TRBV15 | few | TGTGCCACCAGCGCTAATAGGGACGTGGAGCAGTACTTC | CATSANRDVEQYF
TRBJ2-1 | TRBD2 | 16 | TRBV5-1 | few | TGCGCCAGCAGCCCGGGGGGGACTAGCTCCTACAATGAGCAGTTCTTC | CASSPGGTSSYNEQFF
TRBJ2-2 | TRBD2 | 13 | TRBV2 | . | TGTGCCAGCTTTGCGGGGGGGACCGGGGAGCTGTTTTTT | CASFAGGTGELFF
TRBJ1-2 | . | 14 | TRBV6-5 | . | TGTGCCAGCAGTTACACCCCGGACTTCTATGGCTACACCTTC | CASSYTPDFYGYTF
TRBJ2-3 | . | 13 | TRBV6-6 | few | TGTGCAATTGGCGGAAGAAGCACAGATACGCAGTATTTT | CAIGGRSTDTQYF
TRBJ2-1 | TRBD2 | 15 | TRBV19 | . | TGTGCCAGTTTCGATGGGGGGACTAGCGACAATGAGCAGTTCTTC | CASFDGGTSDNEQFF
TRBJ2-7 | . | 13 | TRBV9 | . | TGTGCCAGCAGCGTACGGGGGTCCGACGAGCAGTACTTC | CASSVRGSDEQYF
TRBJ2-3 | . | 16 | TRBV20-1 | few | TGCAGTGCTAGACCCACCCGGCAGGTTAGCACAGATACGCAGTATTTT | CSARPTRQVSTDTQYF
TRBJ2-7 | . | 11 | TRBV10-3 | few | TGTGCCATCGCCAGTTACTACGAGCAGTACTTC | CAIASYYEQYF
TRBJ2-2 | . | 13 | TRBV5-1 | few | TGCGCCAGCAGCTCCCACCGACCCGGGGAGCTGTTTTTT | CASSSHRPGELFF
TRBJ2-1 | TRBD2 | 17 | TRBV20-1 | many | TGCAGTGCTAGAGCCTTGACTAGCGGGGTCTCCTACAATGAGCAGTTCTTC | CSARALTSGVSYNEQFF
TRBJ1-5 | TRBD1 | 15 | TRBV20-1 | . | TGCAGTGCTAGGCGACAGGGTAGTGTCAATCAGCCCCAGCATTTT | CSARRQGSVNQPQHF
TRBJ2-5 | TRBD2 | 13 | TRBV20-1 | . | TGCAGTGCTAGACGGCTAGCGGAAGAGACCCAGTACTTC | CSARRLAEETQYF
TRBJ2-5 | TRBD2 | 14 | TRBV7-2 | few | TGTGCCAGCAGCTTAGTTTCTAGCGGGAGGGCCCAGTACTTC | CASSLVSSGRAQYF
TRBJ2-1 | . | 14 | TRBV19 | few | TGTGCCAGTAGTACGGACAGACTCTACAATGAGCAGTTCTTC | CASSTDRLYNEQFF
TRBJ2-1 | . | 15 | TRBV6-5 | many | TGTGCCAGCAGTTACCAGGAGGGCTCCTACAATGAGCAGTTCTTC | CASSYQEGSYNEQFF
TRBJ1-1 | . | 16 | TRBV5-1 | many | TGCGCCAGCAGCTTGGTTTCCTACGGGGGGAGAACTGAAGCTTTCTTT | CASSLVSYGGRTEAFF
TRBJ2-1 | . | 14 | TRBV7-2 | . | TGTGCCAGCACCCCAGGGGCAGCCTACAATGAGCAGTTCTTC | CASTPGAAYNEQFF
TRBJ1-1 | . | 13 | TRBV7-9 | . | TGTGCCAGCAGCTCCCAGGGCTACACTGAAGCTTTCTTT | CASSSQGYTEAFF
TRBJ2-6 | . | 15 | TRBV12-3/TRBV12-4 | many | TGTGCCAGCAGTTTGGGACCCCTGGGGACCAACGTCCTGACTTTC | CASSLGPLGTNVLTF
TRBJ2-7 | TRBD2 | 15 | TRBV20-1 | few | TGCAGTGCTAGAGGGACTAGCAGTCGGGGGGGCGAGCAGTACTTC | CSARGTSSRGGEQYF
TRBJ2-3 | TRBD1 | 14 | TRBV7-2 | . | TGTGCCAGCAGTAGGACAGGGGGTCCAGATACGCAGTATTTT | CASSRTGGPDTQYF
TRBJ1-1 | . | 13 | TRBV20-1 | . | TGCAGTGCTAGAGATGTTAGGGGCACTGAAGCTTTCTTT | CSARDVRGTEAFF
TRBJ2-3 | . | 16 | TRBV7-3 | . | TGTGCCAGCAGCTTATATCCCGCTAGCGGCACAGATACGCAGTATTTT | CASSLYPASGTDTQYF
TRBJ2-1 | . | 15 | TRBV10-3 | many | TGTGCCATCACCGGAGGGCCAAGTCGGTACAATGAGCAGTTCTTC | CAITGGPSRYNEQFF
TRBJ1-4 | . | 10 | TRBV20-1 | few | TGCAGTGCTAGTGCTGAAAAACTGTTTTTT | CSASAEKLFF